These 9 T cell receptor beta chains were sequenced from one sample in a study of blood T cell repertoires in COVID-19. Measured with immunoSEQ multiplex PCR; TCRdb has only the in-frame clones, and not every one. The sample includes 350,000 or so clones, approximately 89% of them seen just once. The sample taken for sequencing was peripheral blood. Receptors originate from a woman in her fifties or sixties with COVID-19, enrolled during active disease.

The rearrangement links TRBV28 to TRBJ1-2, with TRBD1 as a possible D gene (6 bases). The germline CDR1 and CDR2 sequences are MDHEN and SYDVKM. The CDR3 is 16 residues long. Deletions cut 7 bases from V and 2 bases from J, with 20 bases between. The CDR3 loop is CASTELGQTVNYGYTF. DNA of the CDR3: TGTGCCAGCACGGAATTAGGACAGACCGTAAACTATGGCTACACCTTC.

The rearrangement links TRBV28 to TRBJ1-4; D is undetermined. CDR3 size: 12 residues. V was clipped by 5 bases and J by 7 bases, with 8 bases between them. From germline, CDR1 is MDHEN and CDR2 SYDVKM. CDR3 bases: TGTGCCAGCAGTCGACTGGGTGAAAAACTGTTTTTT. It yields the protein CASSRLGEKLFF.

The chain employs TRBV6-6 and TRBJ2-1, with 10 positions matching TRBD2. Per germline, CDR1 MNHNY and CDR2 SVGAGI (reference sequence). The CDR3 is 15 residues long. V was clipped by 5 bases and J by 7 bases; unmatched bases: 8. This CDR3 reads CASSQSGGAGNEQFF. CDR3 nucleotides: TGTGCCAGCAGTCAGAGCGGGGGGGCCGGTAATGAGCAGTTCTTC.

V and J are TRBV7-6 and TRBJ2-7, with D perhaps TRBD1 (5 bases). Germline assignment: CDR1 SGHVS and CDR2 FNYEAQ. The CDR3 extends over 13 amino acids. V was clipped by 6 bases and J by 6 bases, with 15 bases between them. CDR3 DNA sequence: TGTGCCAGCAGTGGAAGCAGGGCCGGCGAGCAGTACTTC. Its translation is CASSGSRAGEQYF.

The chain is built from TRBV2 and TRBJ1-2; possibly TRBD1 for D (5 bases). Per the germline V gene, CDR1 is SNHLY and CDR2 is FYNNEI. Trimming took off 4 bases at V and 6 bases at J, with 27 bases between the two ends. The CDR3 length is 18 residues. The CDR3 DNA reads as TGTGCCAGCAGTGCCGGGACTGCTACCCTTTGGGGTCTTGATGGCTACACCTTC. This translates into CASSAGTATLWGLDGYTF.

The V gene is TRBV29-1, the J gene TRBJ2-5; TRBD2 agrees at 10 bases. V shed 3 bases and J 4 bases; nucleotides not matched to a gene: 5. Germline V lookup: CDR1 SQVTM, CDR2 ANQGSEA. The CDR3 is 14 residues long. The CDR3 region has the DNA TGCAGCGTTGATTTACTAGCGGGGACAGAGACCCAGTACTTC. Protein sequence: CSVDLLAGTETQYF.

V usage is TRBV27 and J usage is TRBJ1-2; tentatively, D is TRBD1 (6 bases). V lost 6 bases and J 8 bases, leaving 19 bases between the germline ends. Per the germline V gene, CDR1 is MNHEY and CDR2 is SMNVEV (reference sequence). The CDR3 contains 14 residues. For the CDR3, the DNA is TGTGCCAGCAGCCCTGGGGGGGGCGCAGGGGGCTACACCTTC. It is translated as CASSPGGGAGGYTF.

This clone is a singleton in its sample. The gene calls are TRBV5-1 and TRBJ2-1; TRBD2 matches at 7 bases. In germline, CDR1 is SGHRS, CDR2 YFSETQ. V lost 0 bases, J lost 0 bases, and 6 bases stayed unmatched. This CDR3 comprises 17 residues. CDR3 in amino acids: CASSLVPRTSSYNEQFF. CDR3 sequence (DNA): TGCGCCAGCAGCTTGGTTCCGCGGACTAGCTCCTACAATGAGCAGTTCTTC.

The chain uses TRBV11-2 and TRBJ1-1; the D is unclear. Germline loops: CDR1 SGHAT, CDR2 FQNNGV. The CDR3 runs to 11 residues. V shed 6 bases and J shed 3 bases, with 5 bases lying between them. The CDR3 DNA is TGTGCCAGCAGACAGCACACTGAAGCTTTCTTT. Amino acids: CASRQHTEAFF.